This T cell receptor (beta chain) was recovered during a study of regulatory T cells in long-lasting Graves disease. For TCR beta, libraries came from iRepertoire HTBI primers and Arm-PCR of CDR3 regions. TCRdb reprocessed the multiplex PCR reads via MiXCR and lists one record per CDR3 protein. The sample lists 440,000 or so distinct CDR3 sequences, about 15% occurring once. Study observations and caveats: Favoring TRBV28, TRBJ1-2 and TRBJ2-5 was a feature seen in persistent disease.

This clonotype was recorded many times. The antigen is not known. The CDR3 runs to 15 residues. Trimming took 4 bases from V and 5 from J; bases not matched to a gene: 8. The germline CDR1 and CDR2 sequences are SGHNT and YYREEE (reference sequence). Stated time point: newly diagnosed GD, antithyroid drugs for less than 3 months. RNA extracted from PBMCs served as the sequencing template. Staff drew around 10 milliliters of peripheral blood into EDTA tubes. The data were also submitted as part of a second study, on T cells in Graves' hyperthyroidism and ophthalmopathy. That study adds: TCR CDR3 regions were first amplified by RT-PCR with HTBI primers. Among clonotypes expanded in thyroid above 0.001, most were also found in blood.

The chain couples TRBV5-4 to TRBJ2-5; 10 nucleotides align to TRBD2. This clonotype was sampled from a woman under 40 with Graves disease. The sequenced sample was peripheral blood mononuclear cells (PBMCs), obtained at new diagnosis, from a patient treated with antithyroid drugs. CDR3 DNA: TGTGCCAGCAGCGACGCCGGGACTAGCGTTGAGACCCAGTACTTC. The encoded protein is CASSDAGTSVETQYF.